These T cell receptor beta chains were read from a single sample in a study of T cell responses to AZD1222 COVID-19 vaccine. Libraries were prepared by immunoSEQ multiplex PCR; TCRdb keeps only in-frame clonotypes and omits some of them. The repertoire holds around 130,000 clones, with 91% as singletons. This material consisted of peripheral blood, taken on day 0 of AZD1222 vaccination. All receptors derive from an adult in good health. The CDR3 runs from the conserved cysteine through the conserved F or W. The order of the fields is J gene, clone size, V gene, D gene, CDR3 DNA, CDR3 protein. D genes are given only for firm matches. Clone size is not always given. Where it is, it says once, few, many or a class for expanded clones.

j_call: TRBJ1-2; clone_size: .; v_call: TRBV5-1; d_call: .; cdr3_nt: TGCGCCAGCAGCTTCGGCAGGGACTATGGCTACACCTTC; cdr3_aa: CASSFGRDYGYTF
j_call: TRBJ1-6; clone_size: .; v_call: TRBV7-6; d_call: TRBD1; cdr3_nt: TGTGCCAGCAGCTCCGGACAGGGCTCAAATTCACCCCTCCACTTT; cdr3_aa: CASSSGQGSNSPLHF
j_call: TRBJ1-1; clone_size: .; v_call: TRBV5-1; d_call: TRBD1; cdr3_nt: TGCGCCAGCACACCTGGACAGGGCGTTATCTTGGACACTGAAGCTTTCTTT; cdr3_aa: CASTPGQGVILDTEAFF
j_call: TRBJ2-2; clone_size: .; v_call: TRBV7-9; d_call: TRBD1; cdr3_nt: TGTGCCGTCGGGACAGGGGTTCGTGACGGGGAGCTGTTTTTT; cdr3_aa: CAVGTGVRDGELFF
j_call: TRBJ1-6; clone_size: .; v_call: TRBV19; d_call: TRBD1; cdr3_nt: TGTGCCAGTAGTATTGGACAGGGTATCGGTGCGGATTCACCCCTCCACTTT; cdr3_aa: CASSIGQGIGADSPLHF
j_call: TRBJ1-2; clone_size: once; v_call: TRBV3-1/TRBV3-2; d_call: .; cdr3_nt: TGTGCCAGCAGCCACCCCTCGGGGGAAAATGGCTACACCTTC; cdr3_aa: CASSHPSGENGYTF
j_call: TRBJ2-5; clone_size: .; v_call: TRBV7-6; d_call: .; cdr3_nt: TGTGCCAGCAGCTTTTACCTCACCCAAGAGACCCAGTACTTC; cdr3_aa: CASSFYLTQETQYF
j_call: TRBJ1-4; clone_size: .; v_call: TRBV12-3/TRBV12-4; d_call: .; cdr3_nt: TGTGCCAGCAGTTTGCTAAAGCCGTGGAAACTGTTTTTT; cdr3_aa: CASSLLKPWKLFF
j_call: TRBJ2-1; clone_size: .; v_call: TRBV29-1; d_call: .; cdr3_nt: TGCAGCGTTGAAGAGACCAATGAGCAGTTCTTC; cdr3_aa: CSVEETNEQFF
j_call: TRBJ1-1; clone_size: .; v_call: TRBV7-9; d_call: TRBD1; cdr3_nt: TGTGCCAGCAGCTTACTCCACCCGGGGACAGCAGAAGCTTTCTTT; cdr3_aa: CASSLLHPGTAEAFF
j_call: TRBJ1-1; clone_size: .; v_call: TRBV10-3; d_call: .; cdr3_nt: TGTGCCATCAAGCAAGGCGGCGAAGCTTTCTTT; cdr3_aa: CAIKQGGEAFF
j_call: TRBJ2-1; clone_size: .; v_call: TRBV28; d_call: .; cdr3_nt: TGTGCCAGCAGTTTGTTCAGGAACAATGAGCAGTTCTTC; cdr3_aa: CASSLFRNNEQFF
j_call: TRBJ1-1; clone_size: once; v_call: TRBV27; d_call: .; cdr3_nt: TGTGCCAGCAGTCCCTCGTTTGGGGAGGGGAACACTGAAGCTTTCTTT; cdr3_aa: CASSPSFGEGNTEAFF
j_call: TRBJ1-2; clone_size: .; v_call: TRBV3-1/TRBV3-2; d_call: TRBD1; cdr3_nt: TGTGCCAGCAGCGCCCGGACAGGGGGTGGCTATGGCTACACCTTC; cdr3_aa: CASSARTGGGYGYTF
j_call: TRBJ1-2; clone_size: once; v_call: TRBV7-2; d_call: .; cdr3_nt: TGTGCCAGCAGCTTAGTGCAGGATCATTGGTATGGCTACACCTTC; cdr3_aa: CASSLVQDHWYGYTF
j_call: TRBJ1-1; clone_size: .; v_call: TRBV19; d_call: TRBD1; cdr3_nt: TGTGCCAGTAGTCAAACAGGGGTTGAAACTGAAGCTTTCTTT; cdr3_aa: CASSQTGVETEAFF
j_call: TRBJ1-2; clone_size: .; v_call: TRBV29-1; d_call: TRBD1; cdr3_nt: TGCAGCTCACGGCTATCACAGGGGTATGGCTACACCTTC; cdr3_aa: CSSRLSQGYGYTF
j_call: TRBJ2-2; clone_size: .; v_call: TRBV6-5; d_call: .; cdr3_nt: TGTGCCAGCGGACGCAGGGTTTCGAACACCGGGGAGCTGTTTTTT; cdr3_aa: CASGRRVSNTGELFF
j_call: TRBJ2-1; clone_size: few; v_call: TRBV2; d_call: .; cdr3_nt: TGTGCCAGCGGGAGTGTTTTTGAAAATGAGCAGTTCTTC; cdr3_aa: CASGSVFENEQFF
j_call: TRBJ1-2; clone_size: .; v_call: TRBV12-3/TRBV12-4; d_call: TRBD1; cdr3_nt: TGTGCCAGCAGCTACAGGGGCGGCTACACCTTC; cdr3_aa: CASSYRGGYTF
j_call: TRBJ1-6; clone_size: .; v_call: TRBV20-1; d_call: .; cdr3_nt: TGCAGTGCTAGTATTGGGCTCGGCCGATATAATTCACCCCTCCACTTT; cdr3_aa: CSASIGLGRYNSPLHF
j_call: TRBJ2-5; clone_size: .; v_call: TRBV7-3; d_call: .; cdr3_nt: TGTGCCAGCAGCCAGGACACGAAGACCCAGTACTTC; cdr3_aa: CASSQDTKTQYF
j_call: TRBJ1-1; clone_size: .; v_call: TRBV6-2/TRBV6-3; d_call: .; cdr3_nt: TGTGCCAGCAGTCAACATACAGGGAACACTGAAGCTTTCTTT; cdr3_aa: CASSQHTGNTEAFF
j_call: TRBJ2-3; clone_size: .; v_call: TRBV5-4; d_call: TRBD1; cdr3_nt: TGTGCCAGCTCCGAGGGGGCGATTGGTGATACGCAGTATTTT; cdr3_aa: CASSEGAIGDTQYF
j_call: TRBJ2-1; clone_size: .; v_call: TRBV16; d_call: TRBD1; cdr3_nt: TGTGCCAGCAGCCAGTACCGGGACAGGGGAAGGAATGAGCAGTTCTTC; cdr3_aa: CASSQYRDRGRNEQFF
j_call: TRBJ2-1; clone_size: .; v_call: TRBV19; d_call: TRBD1; cdr3_nt: TGTGCCAGTAGGGCAGGGGGTGGATACAATGAGCAGTTCTTC; cdr3_aa: CASRAGGGYNEQFF
j_call: TRBJ1-2; clone_size: .; v_call: TRBV6-1; d_call: .; cdr3_nt: TGTGCCAGCAGTGAATCAGGGTGGCTCGATGGCTACACCTTC; cdr3_aa: CASSESGWLDGYTF
j_call: TRBJ2-5; clone_size: .; v_call: TRBV14; d_call: .; cdr3_nt: TGTGCCAGCAGCCCCCTGGGTGGCCGGGAGACCCAGTACTTC; cdr3_aa: CASSPLGGRETQYF
j_call: TRBJ1-3; clone_size: .; v_call: TRBV6-5; d_call: .; cdr3_nt: TGTGCCAGCAGACATCCGGGCCCACGAAACACCATATATTTT; cdr3_aa: CASRHPGPRNTIYF
j_call: TRBJ1-2; clone_size: .; v_call: TRBV30; d_call: .; cdr3_nt: TGTGCCTGGAGTATAACAGATAACTATGGCTACACCTTC; cdr3_aa: CAWSITDNYGYTF
j_call: TRBJ1-5; clone_size: once; v_call: TRBV6-1; d_call: .; cdr3_nt: TGTGCCAGCAGTGAATCCTGGGGCAGTCAGCCCCAGCATTTT; cdr3_aa: CASSESWGSQPQHF
j_call: TRBJ2-2; clone_size: .; v_call: TRBV5-1; d_call: TRBD2; cdr3_nt: TGCGCCAGCACCCCGGGACTAGCGGGAGGAACCGGGGAGCTGTTTTTT; cdr3_aa: CASTPGLAGGTGELFF
j_call: TRBJ2-7; clone_size: .; v_call: TRBV5-8; d_call: TRBD1; cdr3_nt: TGTGCCAGCAGCTTGGACCCGGGACAGGCCTATTACGAGCAGTACTTC; cdr3_aa: CASSLDPGQAYYEQYF
j_call: TRBJ2-2; clone_size: .; v_call: TRBV3-1/TRBV3-2; d_call: .; cdr3_nt: TGTGCCAGCAGCCAAGTTCCAGGGCGGGTAGCCACCGGGGAGCTGTTTTTT; cdr3_aa: CASSQVPGRVATGELFF
j_call: TRBJ1-1; clone_size: .; v_call: TRBV12-5; d_call: .; cdr3_nt: TGTGCTAGTGGTTTTTCTTCGAGGGTCACTGAAGCTTTCTTT; cdr3_aa: CASGFSSRVTEAFF
j_call: TRBJ2-7; clone_size: .; v_call: TRBV28; d_call: .; cdr3_nt: TGTGCCAGCGGTAGGCCCTACGAGCAGTACTTC; cdr3_aa: CASGRPYEQYF
j_call: TRBJ2-5; clone_size: .; v_call: TRBV24-1; d_call: .; cdr3_nt: TGTGCCACCAGTGATCCCACAGGGCAGACCCAGTACTTC; cdr3_aa: CATSDPTGQTQYF
j_call: TRBJ1-1; clone_size: .; v_call: TRBV6-1; d_call: TRBD1; cdr3_nt: TGTGCCAGCAGTGAACTGGGACAGGGGGGATCTAAAGCTTTCTTT; cdr3_aa: CASSELGQGGSKAFF
j_call: TRBJ1-2; clone_size: .; v_call: TRBV9; d_call: .; cdr3_nt: TGTGCCAGCACAGAATTTAACTATGGCTACACCTTC; cdr3_aa: CASTEFNYGYTF
j_call: TRBJ2-5; clone_size: .; v_call: TRBV6-5; d_call: TRBD1; cdr3_nt: TGTGCCAGCCGGACAGGGGGCTTCCGAGAGACCCAGTACTTC; cdr3_aa: CASRTGGFRETQYF
j_call: TRBJ1-4; clone_size: .; v_call: TRBV30; d_call: TRBD1; cdr3_nt: TGTGCCGGCATTACCGGGACAGGGGCGTTTTTT; cdr3_aa: CAGITGTGAFF